This entry is about one TCR beta chain. The CDR3 has 15 residues. The V segment lost 0 bases and the J segment 6 bases; nucleotides outside the gene matches: 4. In germline, CDR1 is MRHNA, CDR2 SNTAGT. The sample belongs to a study of CD8 T cells in Susac syndrome. Reverse transcription of roughly 0.5 to 1 ug RNA used random hexamers. Amplification of TCR beta CDR3 was carried out by immunoSEQ multiplex PCR, which covered 54 Vbeta and 13 Jbeta segments. MiXCR was run by TCRdb on the immunoSEQ multiplex PCR reads, yielding one entry per CDR3 protein. The sample holds roughly 50,000 distinct CDR3 sequences, over 85% seen once.

J is TRBJ2-2 and V is TRBV6-4; TRBD1 agrees at 7 bases. The sequenced material came from CD8+ T cells from PBMCs. The source is a human donor in good health. CDR3 nucleotide sequence: TGTGCCAGCAGTGACTCAAGGCAGGGGGCCGGGGAGCTGTTTTTT. Protein sequence: CASSDSRQGAGELFF.